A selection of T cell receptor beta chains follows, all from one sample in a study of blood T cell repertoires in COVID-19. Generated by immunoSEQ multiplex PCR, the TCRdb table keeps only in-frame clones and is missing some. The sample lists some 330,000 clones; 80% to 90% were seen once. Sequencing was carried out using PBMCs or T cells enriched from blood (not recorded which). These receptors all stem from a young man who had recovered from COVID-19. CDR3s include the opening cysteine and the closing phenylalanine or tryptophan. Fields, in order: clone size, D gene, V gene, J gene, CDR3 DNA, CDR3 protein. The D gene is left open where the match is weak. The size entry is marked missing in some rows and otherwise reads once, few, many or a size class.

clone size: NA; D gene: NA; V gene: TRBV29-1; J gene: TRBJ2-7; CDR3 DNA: TGCAGCGTCGCGCCAGGGGCGAATGAGCAGTACTTC; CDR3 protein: CSVAPGANEQYF
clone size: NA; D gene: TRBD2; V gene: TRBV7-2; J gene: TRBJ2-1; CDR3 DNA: TGTGCCAGCAGCTTGTCGCGGGAGAGGAACAATGAGCAGTTCTTC; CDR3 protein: CASSLSRERNNEQFF
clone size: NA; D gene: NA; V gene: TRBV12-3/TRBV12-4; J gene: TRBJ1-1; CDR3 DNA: TGTGCCAGCTCCGTCGGGGCTGAAGCTTTCTTT; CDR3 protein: CASSVGAEAFF
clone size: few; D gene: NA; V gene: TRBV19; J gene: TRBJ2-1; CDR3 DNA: TGTGCCAGTAGTCCACAGAGTACCTACAATGAGCAGTTCTTC; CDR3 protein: CASSPQSTYNEQFF
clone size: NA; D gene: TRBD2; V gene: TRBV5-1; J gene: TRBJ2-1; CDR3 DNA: TGCGCCAGCAGCTTGGAGACTAGCGGGAGCTTGCAGTTCTTC; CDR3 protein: CASSLETSGSLQFF
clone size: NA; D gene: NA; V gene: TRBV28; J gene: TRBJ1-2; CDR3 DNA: TGTGCCAGCAGCGGGTCTCCAAACTATGGCTACACCTTC; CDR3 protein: CASSGSPNYGYTF
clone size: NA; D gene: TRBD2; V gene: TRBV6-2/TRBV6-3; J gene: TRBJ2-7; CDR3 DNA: TGTGCCAGCAGTCCCCGCGGGGGGAGCTCCTACGAGCAGTACTTC; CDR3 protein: CASSPRGGSSYEQYF
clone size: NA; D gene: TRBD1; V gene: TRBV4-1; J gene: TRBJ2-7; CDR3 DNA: TGCGCCAGCAGCCCCCTCGGACAGGAAATATCCTACGAGCAGTACTTC; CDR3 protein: CASSPLGQEISYEQYF
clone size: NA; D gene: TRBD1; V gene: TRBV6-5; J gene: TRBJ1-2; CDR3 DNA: TGTGCCAGCAGTTACTCGAAAATTGTAAGGGACAGGGGCTACACCTTC; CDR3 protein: CASSYSKIVRDRGYTF
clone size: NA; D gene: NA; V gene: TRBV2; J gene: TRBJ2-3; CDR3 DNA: TGTGCCAGCAGAACCGACAGGATAACAGATACGCAGTATTTT; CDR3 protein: CASRTDRITDTQYF
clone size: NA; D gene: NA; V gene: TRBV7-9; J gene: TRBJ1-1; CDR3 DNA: TGTGCCAGCAGCTTAGAAGTATCACTCGCAGCTTTCTTT; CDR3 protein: CASSLEVSLAAFF
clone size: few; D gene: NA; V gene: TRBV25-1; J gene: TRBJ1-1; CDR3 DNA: TGTGCCAGCAGTGAATTTCAGTCCGGGGAGGCTTTCTTT; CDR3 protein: CASSEFQSGEAFF
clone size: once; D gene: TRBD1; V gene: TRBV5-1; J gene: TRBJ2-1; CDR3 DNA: TGCGCCAGCAGCTTGGTTGTGGGACAGGGGGCCAATGAGCAGTTCTTC; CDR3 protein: CASSLVVGQGANEQFF
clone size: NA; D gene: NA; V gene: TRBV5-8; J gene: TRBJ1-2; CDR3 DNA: TGTGCCAGCAGCGCGGGACGGTTCTATGGCTACACCTTC; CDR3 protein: CASSAGRFYGYTF
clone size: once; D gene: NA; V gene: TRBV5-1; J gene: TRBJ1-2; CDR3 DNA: TGCGCCAGCAGCCTTTCACTTACGGGGGGCTACACCTTC; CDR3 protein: CASSLSLTGGYTF
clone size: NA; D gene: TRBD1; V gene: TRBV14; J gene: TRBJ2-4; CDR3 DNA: TGTGCCAGCAGCCGCCGGGACAGGGGCATTCAGTACTTC; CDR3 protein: CASSRRDRGIQYF
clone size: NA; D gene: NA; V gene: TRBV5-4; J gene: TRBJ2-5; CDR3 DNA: TGTGCCAGCAGCATCCGGGGGGCCCTCCAAGAGACCCAGTACTTC; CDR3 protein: CASSIRGALQETQYF
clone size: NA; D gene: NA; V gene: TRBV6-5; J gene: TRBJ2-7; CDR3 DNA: TGTGCCAGCAGTTACTTAGGAGGGTCCTACGAGCAGTACTTC; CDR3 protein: CASSYLGGSYEQYF
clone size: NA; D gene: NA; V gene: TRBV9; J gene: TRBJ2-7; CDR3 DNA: TGTGCCAGCAGCGTAGCTACGTCCTACGAGCAGTACTTC; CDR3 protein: CASSVATSYEQYF
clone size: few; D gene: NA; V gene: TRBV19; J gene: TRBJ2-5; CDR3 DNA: TGTGCCAGTAGTCCACTCCCAACTAGCATAGTGGGAGAGACCCAGTACTTC; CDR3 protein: CASSPLPTSIVGETQYF
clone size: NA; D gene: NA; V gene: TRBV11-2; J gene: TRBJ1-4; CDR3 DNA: TGTGCCAGCAGCTTACGTGGAGGGGATTGGGAAAAACTGTTTTTT; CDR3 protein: CASSLRGGDWEKLFF
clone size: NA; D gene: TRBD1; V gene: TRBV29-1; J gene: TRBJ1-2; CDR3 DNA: TGCAGCGTCCCCACGACAGGGTTAAATGGCTACACCTTC; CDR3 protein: CSVPTTGLNGYTF
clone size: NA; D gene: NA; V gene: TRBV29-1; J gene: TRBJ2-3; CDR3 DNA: TGCAGCGTGTTAGATGCTGGGCAGGGTTTTGCAGATACGCAGTATTTT; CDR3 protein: CSVLDAGQGFADTQYF
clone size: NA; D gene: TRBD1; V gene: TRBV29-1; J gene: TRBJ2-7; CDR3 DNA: TGCAGCGTTGAACCCGGGACAGGGACCGGCGAGCAGTACTTC; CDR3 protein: CSVEPGTGTGEQYF
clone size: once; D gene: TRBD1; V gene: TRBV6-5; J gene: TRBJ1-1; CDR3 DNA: TGTGCCAGCAGTTTCCGGGACAGGGGGACTGAAGCTTTCTTT; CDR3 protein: CASSFRDRGTEAFF
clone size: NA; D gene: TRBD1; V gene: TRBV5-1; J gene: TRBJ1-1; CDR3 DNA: TGCGCCAGCAGCCCCGGACAGGCCTACACTGAAGCTTTCTTT; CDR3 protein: CASSPGQAYTEAFF
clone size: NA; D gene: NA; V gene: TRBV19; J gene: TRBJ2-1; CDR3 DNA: TGTGCCAGTAGTACAAGACTCGGGGGCTACAATGAGCAGTTCTTC; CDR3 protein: CASSTRLGGYNEQFF